These T cell receptor beta chains were read from a single sample in a study of PD-1 blockade in classical Hodgkin lymphoma. The method was immunoSEQ multiplex PCR; TCRdb's version includes in-frame clones alone and lacks a portion of them. The sample has roughly 50,000 clones, over 60% seen once. Here the sequenced sample was peripheral blood mononuclear cells (PBMCs), taken before the second cycle of nivolumab. Source of these receptors: a human donor with classical Hodgkin lymphoma. CDR3s include the opening cysteine and the closing phenylalanine or tryptophan. The D gene is left open where the match is weak. Some rows mark clone size as missing; the rest say once, few, many or name a class of expanded clone.

DNA	CDR3	size	D	length	V	J
TGTGCCAGCAGCAATCGAGTGAGGGCTAAGCTCTTCTGTAGCACCGGGGAGCTGTTTTTT	CASSNRVRAKLFCSTGELFF	NA	NA	20	TRBV21-1	TRBJ2-2
TGTGCCAGCAGCGTGCAGCCAGGCGGGGGGGGTAATACGCAGTATTTT	CASSVQPGGGGNTQYF	NA	TRBD2	16	TRBV9	TRBJ2-3
TGTGCCAGCTCAGGGCAGGGTAACTATGGCTACACCTTC	CASSGQGNYGYTF	few	NA	13	TRBV18	TRBJ1-2
TGTGCCAGTATTGGTACAGGGGGCAATGAGCAGTTCTTC	CASIGTGGNEQFF	NA	TRBD1	13	TRBV19	TRBJ2-1
TGTGCCAGCAGCCAAATGGGAGAGCAGTACTTC	CASSQMGEQYF	few	NA	11	TRBV11-2	TRBJ2-7
TGCGCCAGCAGCCTAGTAGCAGGGCAGGAGCCCCAGCATTTT	CASSLVAGQEPQHF	NA	NA	14	TRBV5-1	TRBJ1-5
TGTGCCAGAAGCTTGAAATCCCCAACCAGAGAGACCCAGTACTTC	CARSLKSPTRETQYF	NA	NA	15	TRBV5-3	TRBJ2-5
TGTGCCAGCACCTTTTCCAGCTCCTACGAGCAGTACTTC	CASTFSSSYEQYF	NA	NA	13	TRBV7-3	TRBJ2-7
TGTGCCAGCAGACCCCACCCCGGCGAAAAACTGTTTTTT	CASRPHPGEKLFF	NA	NA	13	TRBV13	TRBJ1-4
TGTGCCAGCTCATTTTACAGGGCCTCTGGGGCCAACGTCCTGACTTTC	CASSFYRASGANVLTF	NA	NA	16	TRBV18	TRBJ2-6
TGTGCCAGCACTAGGGGGGGCCGAGGAACAGATACGCAGTATTTT	CASTRGGRGTDTQYF	NA	NA	15	TRBV9	TRBJ2-3
TGTGCCAGCAGCCCAGGAACTAGCGGGAGCTACGAGCAGTACTTC	CASSPGTSGSYEQYF	NA	TRBD2	15	TRBV13	TRBJ2-7
TGTGCCAGCAGTAGAAACTTAAGGAATGAGCAGTTCTTC	CASSRNLRNEQFF	NA	NA	13	TRBV6-4	TRBJ2-1
TGTGCCAGCAGTTTAAAGGGGGGGAACTATGGCTACACCTTC	CASSLKGGNYGYTF	NA	NA	14	TRBV27	TRBJ1-2
TGTGCCAGCAGCCCCGGGACAGGGGGCTTCGACGAGCAGTACTTC	CASSPGTGGFDEQYF	NA	TRBD1	15	TRBV7-3	TRBJ2-7
TGTGCCAGTAATTGGGAGAATCAGCCCCAGCATTTT	CASNWENQPQHF	NA	NA	12	TRBV19	TRBJ1-5
TGTGCCAGCAGCTTAAAAGAGGGACGGAGTTCACCCCTCCACTTT	CASSLKEGRSSPLHF	NA	NA	15	TRBV13	TRBJ1-6
TGTGCCAGCAGCTCTCGAGCGGGGGGATTTGAGACCCAGTACTTC	CASSSRAGGFETQYF	NA	TRBD2	15	TRBV5-6	TRBJ2-5
TGTGCCAGCATTCCCGTGGGACTCCCGCTGGGGGCTGAAGCTTTCTTT	CASIPVGLPLGAEAFF	NA	NA	16	TRBV28	TRBJ1-1
TGCGCCAGCAGCCAAGGGGTCAGGATGGGGGGCCTGTTTTTT	CASSQGVRMGGLFF	once	NA	14	TRBV4-3	TRBJ1-4
TGTGCCTGGAGTGTACAACAGCGGTTATACTTC	CAWSVQQRLYF	NA	NA	11	TRBV30	TRBJ2-5
TGTGCCAGCTTGGAGGGCTGGAATGAAAAACTGTTTTTT	CASLEGWNEKLFF	NA	NA	13	TRBV2	TRBJ1-4
TGTGCCAGCAGTTCCTCGTGGGGGTCTGGAAACACCATATATTTT	CASSSSWGSGNTIYF	NA	NA	15	TRBV27	TRBJ1-3
TGTGCCAGCAGCAGGACAGGGGGCGAAGCTAATGAAAAACTGTTTTTT	CASSRTGGEANEKLFF	NA	TRBD1	16	TRBV2	TRBJ1-4
TGTGCCAGCAGCTTAAAGTCGGACAGGGGGCGCATCTACGAGCAGTACTTC	CASSLKSDRGRIYEQYF	NA	TRBD1	17	TRBV11-2	TRBJ2-7
TGTGCCAGCAGCTTTTTGACTAGCGGCTACGAGCAGTACTTC	CASSFLTSGYEQYF	NA	TRBD2	14	TRBV11-1	TRBJ2-7
TGCGCCAGCAGCTTGGGGACTATCTACAATGAGCAGTTCTTC	CASSLGTIYNEQFF	NA	NA	14	TRBV5-1	TRBJ2-1
TGCACCGCAGGGTACGATACGCAGTATTTT	CTAGYDTQYF	NA	NA	10	TRBV29-1	TRBJ2-3
TGTGCCAGCAGTCGAGGAGACAGGGGGAACACTGAAGCTTTCTTT	CASSRGDRGNTEAFF	NA	TRBD1	15	TRBV27	TRBJ1-1
TGTGCCAGCAGCTCGCTGGCGAGGGGGGCTTTTACCGGGGAGCTGTTTTTT	CASSSLARGAFTGELFF	NA	NA	17	TRBV7-3	TRBJ2-2
TGTGCCAGCTCCCCGATCCGGGTTCAGGTCGGGGGAAGGTATGGCTACACCTTC	CASSPIRVQVGGRYGYTF	once	NA	18	TRBV2	TRBJ1-2
TGTGCCAGCAGTTTCTCGGTTGTAGGGGGTGAGGTCTATGGCTACACCTTC	CASSFSVVGGEVYGYTF	NA	NA	17	TRBV27	TRBJ1-2
TGTGCCAGCAGCTTCGGCCCAGGAGCGGGACGGGATGAGCAGTTCTTC	CASSFGPGAGRDEQFF	once	TRBD2	16	TRBV7-9	TRBJ2-1
TGCGCCAGCAGCCAACCTTCGAAGGACTGGAAGTTCTTC	CASSQPSKDWKFF	once	NA	13	TRBV4-1	TRBJ2-1
TGTGCCTGGAGTGTACGGCAGTTCACCGGGGAGCTGTTTTTT	CAWSVRQFTGELFF	NA	NA	14	TRBV30	TRBJ2-2
TGTGCCAGCAGCTTATCCAGCTTCAATCAGCCCCAGCATTTT	CASSLSSFNQPQHF	NA	NA	14	TRBV7-2	TRBJ1-5
TGTGCCAGCAGCTTCAGCGGGGGCGCCTACGAGCAGTACTTC	CASSFSGGAYEQYF	few	TRBD2	14	TRBV7-3	TRBJ2-7
TGTGCCAGCAGTGAAGGCGGAGCGGGAGCTCACGAGCAGTACTTC	CASSEGGAGAHEQYF	NA	TRBD2	15	TRBV2	TRBJ2-7
TGTGCCAGCAGTGAAATGGCTGGGCAGTTCTTC	CASSEMAGQFF	NA	NA	11	TRBV6-1	TRBJ2-1
TGTGCCAGTAGTGAGGCCGCATACACTGAAGCTTTCTTT	CASSEAAYTEAFF	NA	NA	13	TRBV19	TRBJ1-1